The sequence of this T cell receptor (beta chain) was determined in a study of T cells after yellow fever vaccination. The study, taken as a whole, reports: Abundant clonotypes from the bulk population could get into FACS-sorted repertoires as contaminants.

Ten or more counts support this clonotype. No antigen is known for it. A process of 5'RACE template switching, which added a universal primer site and UMIs, was used to make TCR cDNA. MiXCR was run by TCRdb on the 5' RACE reads, yielding one entry per CDR3 protein. The sample lists some 220,000 distinct CDR3 sequences, approximately 3.3% occurring once. Germline lookup yields CDR1 SGHRS and CDR2 YFSETQ. The V and J ends lost 2 bases and 3 bases respectively, with 11 bases between them. CDR3 length equals 14 residues. The chain links TRBV5-1 to TRBJ1-1; unclear D gene. The source of this sequence is a man aged 18-30 years who received the YFV17D yellow fever vaccine. Sequencing used CD4+ T cells sorted from PBMCs, obtained 10 days after the yellow fever booster vaccination. CDR3 in DNA: TGCGCCAGCAGCTTATCGCCCGGGGACACTGAAGCTTTCTTT. Translated, it gives CASSLSPGDTEAFF.